Below, 9 T cell receptor beta chains from the same sample are listed, as sequenced in a study of shared clonotypes between healthy human individuals. TCRdb keeps only in-frame clones here, not all; method: immunoSEQ multiplex PCR. Of about 1.1 million clones listed, about 84% are singletons. The sequenced sample was memory CD4+ T cells from PBMCs. Documented subset: CD45RA-negative fraction. The receptors come from a man aged 18 to 30 in good health. Some clones in this sample may be carry-over from other donors' samples.

CDR3 sequence: CASRAPGVRNTIYF. The CDR3 DNA is TGTGCCAGCAGGGCCCCGGGGGTGAGAAACACCATATATTTT. The chain combines TRBV6-6 with TRBJ1-3, with a tentative D call TRBD1 (5 bases). Germline V gene sequence: CDR1 MNHNY, CDR2 SVGAGI (reference sequence). With 6 bases removed from V and 5 bases from J, the gap between germline ends came to 14 bases. This CDR3 has 14 residues.

V and J are TRBV6-5 and TRBJ2-7; tentative D call: TRBD1 (6 bases). The V and J ends lost 6 bases and 2 bases respectively, with 11 bases between them. Germline lookup yields CDR1 MNHEY and CDR2 SVGAGI. The CDR3 is made up of 13 amino acids. CDR3 loop: CASRKTGTYEQYF. The CDR3 region has the DNA TGTGCCAGCAGGAAGACAGGAACCTACGAGCAGTACTTC.

Remarks on this clone: A read error may explain this, as a much larger clone is one base away. The sample contains more than one DNA sequence encoding this CDR3. This chain joins TRBV5-1 and TRBJ2-5; D possibly corresponds to TRBD2 (5 bases). Germline V lookup: CDR1 SGHRS, CDR2 YFSETQ. CDR3 length: 14 amino acids. The V and J ends lost 0 bases and 5 bases respectively, with 11 bases between them. The CDR3 spells CASSLVGSGETQYF. In DNA, the CDR3 is TGCGCCAGCAGCTTGGTAGGCTCGGGGGAGACCCAGTACTTC.

The gene calls are TRBV28 and TRBJ2-7; D unclear. The CDR3 spans 13 residues. The germline V gene encodes CDR1 MDHEN and CDR2 SYDVKM. V gave up 2 bases and J gave up 4 bases, with 9 bases separating them. The CDR3 loop reads CASSLVSAYEQYF. CDR3 DNA sequence: TGTGCCAGCAGTTTAGTTTCAGCGTACGAGCAGTACTTC.

This rearrangement joins TRBV6-6 to TRBJ1-1; no definite D call. CDR1 and CDR2 from the germline V gene are MNHNY and SVGAGI (reference sequence). The ends were cut back, 7 bases at V and 1 base at J, with 10 bases in the middle. CDR3 length equals 13 residues. For the CDR3, the DNA is TGTGCCAGCACTGGACTGCGGAACACTGAAGCTTTCTTT. Translating gives CASTGLRNTEAFF.

The genes are TRBV7-2 and TRBJ1-2; D remains ambiguous. This CDR3 has 15 amino acids. V was trimmed by 5 bases and J by 0 bases, leaving 13 bases between them. Germline loops: CDR1 SGHTA, CDR2 FQGNSA. Here the CDR3 reads CASSMNSMTNYGYTF. CDR3 nucleotides: TGTGCCAGCAGCATGAACAGTATGACTAACTATGGCTACACCTTC.

There are a few counts of this clone. The V gene is TRBV30, the J gene TRBJ1-1, with a weak D call TRBD1 (5 bases). The CDR3 contains 17 residues. The ends were cut back, 0 bases at V and 3 bases at J, with 20 bases in the middle. Germline CDR1 reads GTSNPN; CDR2 reads SVGIG (reference sequence). The CDR3 nucleotides read TGTGCCTGGAGTGTACGAGGGGCGGTTTTCGTGGACACTGAAGCTTTCTTT. Its translation: CAWSVRGAVFVDTEAFF.

This clone was seen a few times. This chain connects TRBV2 to TRBJ2-3, with TRBD2 identical over 11 bases. The J segment lost 0 bases and the V segment lost 6 bases, leaving 5 bases of the junction unmatched. Per germline, CDR1 SNHLY and CDR2 FYNNEI. The CDR3 covers 16 residues. The CDR3 DNA reads TGTGCCAGCAGGGAAAGACTAGCGGGAAGCACAGATACGCAGTATTTT. Amino acids: CASRERLAGSTDTQYF.

Comments on this clone: A much larger clone differs from this one at a single base, so this may be a read error. The sample holds other DNA sequences that translate to the same CDR3. CDR3 coding DNA: TGTGCCAGCAGCCCGGGACAGGGTTATGGCTACACCTTC. Its translation: CASSPGQGYGYTF. The genes are TRBV7-3 and TRBJ1-2; 9 bases agree with TRBD1. This CDR3 spans 13 amino acids. Germline trimming cut 5 bases from V and 5 bases from J; bases unmatched to any gene: 3. Germline values: CDR1 SGHTA, CDR2 FQGTGA. The full variable domain, its missing parts supplied by reference TRBV7-3 and TRBJ1-2, is GAGVSQTPSNKVTEKGKYVELRCDPISGHTALYWYRQSLGQGPEFLIYFQGTGAADDSGLPNDRFFAVRPEGSVSTLKIQRTERGDSAVYLCASSPGQGYGYTFGSGTRLTVV.